What follows describes a single T cell receptor (beta chain). The data stem from a study of blood T cell repertoires in COVID-19. Germline CDR1 reads SGDLS; CDR2 reads YYNGEE. Trimming took off 0 bases at V and 4 bases at J, with 10 bases between the two ends. CDR3 size: 14 residues. Authors' analysis steps: Estimation of nucleated cell counts relied on the amplification of reference gene primers. Clones were sequenced by immunoSEQ multiplex PCR, and TCRdb holds only the in-frame ones, with some missing. V and J calls and clone size follow that table, whereas D and trimming were derived from the DNA. The sample contains 88,000 or so clones, less than 90% of which appear only once.

The clonotype originates from a man aged 60 to 69 with acute or convalescent COVID-19. Material: peripheral blood. V gene TRBV9 combines with J gene TRBJ1-1; D is ambiguous. CDR3 sequence (DNA): TGTGCCAGCAGCGTAGCTGGGGAGATCACTGAAGCTTTCTTT. This encodes CASSVAGEITEAFF.